This T cell receptor beta chain was identified during a study of PD-1 blockade in classical Hodgkin lymphoma. Sequencing was performed with immunoSEQ multiplex PCR; in TCRdb, only in-frame clones are kept and a portion is missing. The table shows about 30,000 clones, with approximately 89% occurring only once. Unmatched junction bases numbered 9, after V lost 6 bases and J lost 9 bases. From germline, CDR1 is MGHDK and CDR2 SYGVNS. This CDR3 spans 15 amino acids. Time point of the sample: newly diagnosed, previously untreated cHL patient sample. The gene calls are TRBV25-1 and TRBJ1-6; 9 bases are a match to TRBD1. The source of this sequence is a human donor with classical Hodgkin lymphoma. Sequencing was done on a sample of peripheral blood mononuclear cells (PBMCs). CDR3 DNA sequence: TGTGCCAGCAGGGGACGGACAGGGGAGGGTTCACCCCTCCACTTT. This codes for CASRGRTGEGSPLHF.